These T cell receptor beta chains were read from a single sample in a study of cytomegalovirus exposure and HLA in healthy donors. Clones were read by immunoSEQ multiplex PCR, and TCRdb kept only the in-frame ones, dropping some. Here the sample table reports about 48,000 clones. The source material was PBMCs. These receptors originate from a male donor in good health and CMV-seropositive. CDR3s include the opening cysteine and the closing phenylalanine or tryptophan. Each record gives: D gene, V gene, J gene, CDR3 DNA, CDR3 protein. The D gene is left open where the match is weak.

D gene: -; V gene: TRBV30; J gene: TRBJ1-6; CDR3 DNA: TGTGCCTGGAGCCGGGGGAACTCGGCCCTCCACTTT; CDR3 protein: CAWSRGNSALHF
D gene: TRBD1; V gene: TRBV30; J gene: TRBJ1-1; CDR3 DNA: TGTGCCTGGAGAAAGGACAGGGGCCTGAACACTGAAGCTTTCTTT; CDR3 protein: CAWRKDRGLNTEAFF
D gene: -; V gene: TRBV7-2; J gene: TRBJ1-3; CDR3 DNA: TGTGCCAGCAGCCCCGACCCCGGGAACACCATATATTTT; CDR3 protein: CASSPDPGNTIYF
D gene: TRBD1; V gene: TRBV28; J gene: TRBJ1-5; CDR3 DNA: TGTGCCAGCAGTCTCAGGGGGTTTTATAGCAATCAGCCCCAGCATTTT; CDR3 protein: CASSLRGFYSNQPQHF
D gene: -; V gene: TRBV7-9; J gene: TRBJ1-1; CDR3 DNA: TGTGCCAGCAGCTTAGACCGAGCCCGGGGGGCGCGGACTGAAGCTTTCTTT; CDR3 protein: CASSLDRARGARTEAFF
D gene: -; V gene: TRBV11-2; J gene: TRBJ2-7; CDR3 DNA: TGTGCCAGCAGCCATAGTCGGTACGAGCAGTACTTC; CDR3 protein: CASSHSRYEQYF
D gene: -; V gene: TRBV7-3; J gene: TRBJ2-4; CDR3 DNA: TGTGCCAGCAGCTTAGGTCAGGGACTCATTCAGTACTTC; CDR3 protein: CASSLGQGLIQYF
D gene: -; V gene: TRBV28; J gene: TRBJ1-1; CDR3 DNA: TGTGCCAGCAGTTTAGGACAGTCGAACACTGAAGCTTTCTTT; CDR3 protein: CASSLGQSNTEAFF
D gene: -; V gene: TRBV6-6; J gene: TRBJ1-1; CDR3 DNA: TGTGCCAGCAGTTACTCTAGCCCCACTGAAGCTTTCTTT; CDR3 protein: CASSYSSPTEAFF
D gene: TRBD1; V gene: TRBV7-8; J gene: TRBJ1-2; CDR3 DNA: TGTGCCAGCAGCATCAACGCAGGGGGAGGAGGCTACACCTTC; CDR3 protein: CASSINAGGGGYTF
D gene: -; V gene: TRBV7-9; J gene: TRBJ1-4; CDR3 DNA: TGTGCCAGCAGCTTAAGGGAGGATGAAAAACTGTTTTTT; CDR3 protein: CASSLREDEKLFF
D gene: -; V gene: TRBV6-1; J gene: TRBJ2-5; CDR3 DNA: TGTGCCAGCAGTAAGGGGTCGGAGACCCAGTACTTC; CDR3 protein: CASSKGSETQYF
D gene: -; V gene: TRBV6-1; J gene: TRBJ1-1; CDR3 DNA: TGTGCCAGCAGTTCCCGGATCCTGGCGGACACTGAAGCTTTCTTT; CDR3 protein: CASSSRILADTEAFF
D gene: -; V gene: TRBV7-2; J gene: TRBJ1-2; CDR3 DNA: TGTGCCAGCAGCTTAGCGGGCCAAAGTAACTATGGCTACACCTTC; CDR3 protein: CASSLAGQSNYGYTF
D gene: -; V gene: TRBV6-1; J gene: TRBJ1-2; CDR3 DNA: TGTGCCAGCAGTGATGAGGGTAGCTATGGCTACACCTTC; CDR3 protein: CASSDEGSYGYTF
D gene: -; V gene: TRBV5-1; J gene: TRBJ1-2; CDR3 DNA: TGCGCCAGCAGCTGGGGGGACCCAGCTAACTATGGCTACACCTTC; CDR3 protein: CASSWGDPANYGYTF
D gene: -; V gene: TRBV2; J gene: TRBJ2-3; CDR3 DNA: TGTGCCAGCAGTGAACGTGCGGATACGCAGTATTTT; CDR3 protein: CASSERADTQYF
D gene: -; V gene: TRBV13; J gene: TRBJ2-7; CDR3 DNA: TGTGCCAGCAGCCCGGACGGGGGTCTCGAGCAGTACTTC; CDR3 protein: CASSPDGGLEQYF
D gene: TRBD1; V gene: TRBV6-1; J gene: TRBJ1-6; CDR3 DNA: TGTGCCAGCAGTAACGGGACAGGGGGCTTCTCACCCCTCCACTTT; CDR3 protein: CASSNGTGGFSPLHF
D gene: -; V gene: TRBV5-1; J gene: TRBJ1-1; CDR3 DNA: TGCGCCAGCAGCACGGGACCGGGGGGCACTGAAGCTTTCTTT; CDR3 protein: CASSTGPGGTEAFF
D gene: TRBD2; V gene: TRBV4-2; J gene: TRBJ2-3; CDR3 DNA: TGTGCCAGCAGCCAAGTTATAGCGGGGGACCGCACAGATACGCAGTATTTT; CDR3 protein: CASSQVIAGDRTDTQYF
D gene: TRBD2; V gene: TRBV25-1; J gene: TRBJ2-3; CDR3 DNA: TGTGCCAGCAGTGAAGCGGGCGGGGGGGCCGATACGCAGTATTTT; CDR3 protein: CASSEAGGGADTQYF